A single sample gave rise to the 14 T cell receptor beta chains below, sequenced in a study of T cell responses to AZD1222 COVID-19 vaccine. The protocol was immunoSEQ multiplex PCR, while the TCRdb copy is restricted to in-frame clones and leaves out a portion. The repertoire consists of approximately 100,000 clones, with about nine tenths occurring once and the leading ten covering 1.3%. Sequencing used peripheral blood, obtained on day 0 of AZD1222 vaccination. Receptor source: an adult in good health.

The V gene is TRBV3-1 (or the pseudogene TRBV3-2), the J gene TRBJ2-3, with no clear D. The CDR3 has 15 amino acids. With 0 bases removed from V and 1 base from J, the gap between germline ends came to 8 bases. CDR1 and CDR2 from the germline V gene are LGHDT and YNNKEL (reference sequence). CDR3 coding DNA: TGTGCCAGCAGCCAAGAGATGGCTGGCACAGATACGCAGTATTTT. It codes for CASSQEMAGTDTQYF.

This clone was seen just once. The chain carries TRBV28 and TRBJ1-5; no definite D call. V was pared by 9 bases and J by 7 bases, with 13 bases between. The CDR3 sequence is 12 residues long. The germline V gene has CDR1 MDHEN and CDR2 SYDVKM. The CDR3 sequence: CARLPRQQPQHF. CDR3 DNA sequence: TGTGCCAGATTACCCAGGCAGCAGCCCCAGCATTTT. The variable domain in full, with the rest retrieved from reference TRBV28 and TRBJ1-5, is DVKVTQSSRYLVKRTGEKVFLECVQDMDHENMFWYRQDPGLGLRLIYFSYDVKMKEKGDIPEGYSVSREKKERFSLILESASTNQTSMYLCARLPRQQPQHFGDGTRLSIL.

The rearrangement uses TRBV12-3 or TRBV12-4 and TRBJ1-1, with 8 bases fitting TRBD1. V lost 7 bases to trimming and J lost 11 bases; unmatched junction nucleotides: 9. The CDR3 is 12 amino acids. The CDR3 region is CASTTGGQGAFF. The CDR3 DNA sequence: TGTGCCAGCACCACAGGGGGGCAGGGCGCTTTCTTT.

The chain recombines TRBV5-6 with TRBJ2-6, with D hard to call. Trimming took 2 bases from V and 2 from J, leaving 8 bases between them. Germline CDR1 reads SGHDT; CDR2 reads YYEEEE. The CDR3 loop spans 15 amino acids. The CDR3, as DNA: TGTGCCAGCAGCTTAGTAGACGCTGGGGCCAACGTCCTGACTTTC. It is translated as CASSLVDAGANVLTF.

Only a few counts were recorded for this clone. The same CDR3 is also encoded by other DNA sequences in this sample. The chain uses TRBV19 and TRBJ1-1; no definite D call. CDR1 is LNHDA and CDR2 is SQIVND in the germline V gene (reference sequence). This CDR3 is built from 13 residues. The germline V and J ends were trimmed by 2 bases and 1 base, with 5 bases remaining between them. The CDR3 region has the DNA TGTGCCAGTAGTATATCCCGGAACACTGAAGCTTTCTTT. Translating it yields CASSISRNTEAFF.

J is TRBJ1-3 and V is TRBV6-5; weak D call: TRBD1 (5 bases). This CDR3 spans 14 amino acids. Trimming cost V 8 bases and J 3 bases, with 14 bases left between them. The V gene's germline CDR1 is MNHEY and CDR2 SVGAGI. The CDR3 coding sequence is TGTGCCAGCGTTGGGGGGGATGGTGGAAACACCATATATTTT. Protein: CASVGGDGGNTIYF.

The rearrangement links TRBV28 to TRBJ2-3; 10 positions agree with TRBD2. Germline V gene sequence: CDR1 MDHEN, CDR2 SYDVKM. The CDR3 is 15 residues long. With 6 bases clipped from V and 6 bases from J, the junction kept 9 bases outside the gene matches. CDR3 bases: TGTGCCAGCAGAAGCAGCGGGGGGGCAGTTGATACGCAGTATTTT. Translation gives CASRSSGGAVDTQYF.

The chain uses TRBV4-1 and TRBJ2-3, with a possible D match to TRBD1 (5 bases). Germline CDR1 is MGHRA and CDR2 is YSYEKL. The V end was cut by 0 bases, the J end by 6 bases, with 10 bases between. The CDR3 loop spans 14 amino acids. The CDR3 DNA sequence: TGCGCCAGCAGCCAAGAGGGGCACTCCGATACGCAGTATTTT. The encoded protein is CASSQEGHSDTQYF.

This clone was detected once. This chain joins TRBV18 and TRBJ1-1; D ambiguous. From germline, CDR1 is KGHSH and CDR2 LQKENI. Trimming pared 2 bases from V and 11 bases from J, leaving 12 bases between. CDR3 length equals 12 residues. CDR3: CASSPIVESAFF. The CDR3 region has the DNA TGTGCCAGCTCACCAATCGTGGAGTCTGCTTTCTTT.

J is TRBJ1-6 and V is TRBV4-1; the D gene is possibly TRBD1 (6 bases). Germline V lookup: CDR1 MGHRA, CDR2 YSYEKL. The CDR3 runs to 19 residues. V gave up 0 bases and J gave up 0 bases, with 15 bases separating them. Here the CDR3 DNA reads TGCGCCAGCAGCCAAGACAGAGGACAGCTCAGCTCCTATAATTCACCCCTCCACTTT. Residues: CASSQDRGQLSSYNSPLHF.

V is TRBV18 and J is TRBJ1-5; maybe TRBD1 (6 bases). V shed 3 bases and J shed 6 bases, with 9 bases lying between them. CDR3 length equals 13 residues. Looked up from germline, CDR1 is KGHSH and CDR2 is LQKENI. The CDR3 DNA is TGTGCCAGCTCACCTACGGGGGCTCAGCCCCAGCATTTT. It encodes CASSPTGAQPQHF.

The chain combines TRBV28 with TRBJ1-4, with D maybe TRBD1 (5 bases). This CDR3 is built from 13 residues. Germline CDR1 MDHEN, CDR2 SYDVKM. This CDR3 is CATQGNGNEKLFF. As DNA, the CDR3 is TGTGCTACTCAGGGTAACGGGAATGAAAAACTGTTTTTT.

The rearrangement uses TRBV30 and TRBJ1-2; D unresolved. The CDR3 spans 12 residues. The germline gives CDR1 GTSNPN, CDR2 SVGIG (reference sequence). V was shortened by 1 base and J by 4 bases, with 7 bases between the two germline ends. The chain's CDR3 is CAWSAHGYGYTF. The CDR3 DNA reads TGTGCCTGGAGTGCCCACGGCTATGGCTACACCTTC.

The chain uses TRBV21-1 and TRBJ2-1; the table's D call, TRBD2, has no DNA check behind it. TRBV21-1 is tagged as a pseudogene. The CDR3 loop spans 16 amino acids. This CDR3 reads CASSSRGSGGYNEQFF. In nucleotides, the CDR3 is TGTGCCAGCAGCTCCCGGGGAAGCGGGGGTTACAATGAGCAGTTCTTC.